Listed below are T cell receptor beta chains from one sample, sequenced in a study of CD8+CD57+ T cells in acquired aplastic anemia. TCRdb re-analysed the reads in MiXCR, keeping a single row per CDR3 protein. The repertoire holds some 220,000 distinct CDR3 sequences, about 37% seen once, with around 1.1% in the top ten. The source material was sorted CD4+, CD8+, or CD8+CD57+ T cells (not recorded which) from PBMCs. These receptors came from a human donor in good health, serving as a control. Each CDR3 is given without its conserved first and last residue.

j_call,v_call,cdr3_aa
TRBJ1-2,TRBV6-1,ASSDGTGLYGYT
TRBJ1-6,TRBV10-3,AISDSRLSYNSPLH
TRBJ2-7,TRBV7-9,ASSLRTSEYEQY
TRBJ1-6,TRBV9,ASSPETVYNSPLH
TRBJ1-2,TRBV11-2,ATTPPSSRNYGYT
TRBJ1-6,TRBV6-1,ASIGNRYLNSPLH
TRBJ1-2,TRBV5-6,ASSLGTGHTNYGYT
TRBJ2-1,TRBV2,ASNLATSYNEQF
TRBJ1-5,TRBV7-9,ASSSDRSNQPQH
TRBJ2-5,TRBV12-3/TRBV12-4,AISFGETQY
TRBJ1-1,TRBV5-6,ATKPGQGNTEAF
TRBJ1-5,TRBV7-8,ASSQRGWISNQPQH
TRBJ1-5,TRBV2,ASNQGQGYQPQH
TRBJ2-4,TRBV6-1,ASSEYSTLAKNIQY
TRBJ2-5,TRBV10-1,ASSESTGGSNQY
TRBJ1-2,TRBV20-1,SARVGGTDGYT
TRBJ2-7,TRBV7-2,ASSTDRGPIEQY
TRBJ1-5,TRBV10-3,AISGGQVLNQPQH
TRBJ1-2,TRBV5-1,ASSLTRRDRGNYGYT
TRBJ1-1,TRBV12-3/TRBV12-4,ASRERGKAF
TRBJ1-1,TRBV7-9,ASSLGRQAGEAF
TRBJ2-1,TRBV7-2,ASNLAGVDEQF
TRBJ2-3,TRBV7-2,ASSLWVSGSFADTQY
TRBJ2-1,TRBV4-2,ASSQLAGGTYNEQF
TRBJ1-4,TRBV10-3,AIRPQGVNGKLF
TRBJ2-6,TRBV11-2,ASSLDRPGISGANVLT
TRBJ2-1,TRBV6-1,ASSEQGGSSYNEQF
TRBJ2-7,TRBV20-1,SAPSGDYEQY
TRBJ2-1,TRBV5-6,ASSPDRGRHNEQF
TRBJ1-2,TRBV29-1,SVVAQDYGYT
TRBJ2-7,TRBV20-1,SANFLLRDHSYEQY
TRBJ1-1,TRBV5-1,ASSLRPGQGRSTEAF
TRBJ2-7,TRBV12-3/TRBV12-4,ASSLDGFSEQY
TRBJ1-2,TRBV6-1,ASRTLDRGVYGYT
TRBJ1-2,TRBV11-2,ASSLGQGASYGYT
TRBJ2-3,TRBV2,ASRGRTSGAHTQY
TRBJ2-2,TRBV11-2,ASSLSDPRERTGELF
TRBJ2-1,TRBV7-3,ASSTGLAGYNKQF
TRBJ2-5,TRBV5-1,ASSLVRFEGTQY
TRBJ2-3,TRBV7-9,ASSLGRGVDTQY
TRBJ2-1,TRBV6-1,ASRENPNSYNEQF